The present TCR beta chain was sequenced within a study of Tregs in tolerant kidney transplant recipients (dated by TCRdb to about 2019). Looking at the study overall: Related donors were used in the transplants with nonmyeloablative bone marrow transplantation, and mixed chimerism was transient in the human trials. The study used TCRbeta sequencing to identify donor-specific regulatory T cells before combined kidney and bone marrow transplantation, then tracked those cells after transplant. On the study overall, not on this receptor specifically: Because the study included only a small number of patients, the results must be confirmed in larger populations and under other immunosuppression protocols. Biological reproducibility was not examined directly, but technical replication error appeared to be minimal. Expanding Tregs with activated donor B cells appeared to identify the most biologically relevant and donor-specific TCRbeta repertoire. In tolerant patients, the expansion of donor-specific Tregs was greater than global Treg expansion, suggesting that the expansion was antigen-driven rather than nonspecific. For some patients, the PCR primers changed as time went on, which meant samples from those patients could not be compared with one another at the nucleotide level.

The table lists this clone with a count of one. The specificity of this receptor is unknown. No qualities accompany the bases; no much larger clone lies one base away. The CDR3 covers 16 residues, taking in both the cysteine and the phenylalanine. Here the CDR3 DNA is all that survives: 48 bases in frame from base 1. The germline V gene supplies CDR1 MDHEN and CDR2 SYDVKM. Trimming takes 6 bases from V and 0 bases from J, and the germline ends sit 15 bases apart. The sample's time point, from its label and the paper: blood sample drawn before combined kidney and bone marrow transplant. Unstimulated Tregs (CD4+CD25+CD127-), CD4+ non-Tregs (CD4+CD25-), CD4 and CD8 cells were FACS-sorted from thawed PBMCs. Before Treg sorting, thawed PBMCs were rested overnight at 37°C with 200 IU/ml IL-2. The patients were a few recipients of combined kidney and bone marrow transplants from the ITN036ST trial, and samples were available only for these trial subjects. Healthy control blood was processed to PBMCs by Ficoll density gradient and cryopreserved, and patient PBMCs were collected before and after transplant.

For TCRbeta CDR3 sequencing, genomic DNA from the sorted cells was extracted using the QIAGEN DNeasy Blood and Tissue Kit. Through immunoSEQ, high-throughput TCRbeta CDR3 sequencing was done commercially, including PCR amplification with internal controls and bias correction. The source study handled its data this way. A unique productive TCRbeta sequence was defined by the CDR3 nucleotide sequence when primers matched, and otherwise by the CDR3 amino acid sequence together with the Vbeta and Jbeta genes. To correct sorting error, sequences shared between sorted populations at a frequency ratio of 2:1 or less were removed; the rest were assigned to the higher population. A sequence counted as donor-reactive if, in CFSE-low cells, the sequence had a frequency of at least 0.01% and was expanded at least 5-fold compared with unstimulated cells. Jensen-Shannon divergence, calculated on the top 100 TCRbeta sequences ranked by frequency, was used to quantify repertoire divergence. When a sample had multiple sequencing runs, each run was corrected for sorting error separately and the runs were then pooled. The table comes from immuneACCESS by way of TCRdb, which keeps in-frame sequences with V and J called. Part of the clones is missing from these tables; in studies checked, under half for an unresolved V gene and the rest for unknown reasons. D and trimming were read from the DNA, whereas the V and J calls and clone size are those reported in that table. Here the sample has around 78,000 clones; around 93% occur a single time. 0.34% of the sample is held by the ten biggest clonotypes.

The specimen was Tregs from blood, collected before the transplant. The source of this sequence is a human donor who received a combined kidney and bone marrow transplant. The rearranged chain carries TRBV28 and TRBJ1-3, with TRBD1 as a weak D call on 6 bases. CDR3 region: CASRDRQRPSGNTIYF. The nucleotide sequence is TGTGCCAGCAGGGACAGACAGAGACCCTCTGGAAACACCATATATTTT.